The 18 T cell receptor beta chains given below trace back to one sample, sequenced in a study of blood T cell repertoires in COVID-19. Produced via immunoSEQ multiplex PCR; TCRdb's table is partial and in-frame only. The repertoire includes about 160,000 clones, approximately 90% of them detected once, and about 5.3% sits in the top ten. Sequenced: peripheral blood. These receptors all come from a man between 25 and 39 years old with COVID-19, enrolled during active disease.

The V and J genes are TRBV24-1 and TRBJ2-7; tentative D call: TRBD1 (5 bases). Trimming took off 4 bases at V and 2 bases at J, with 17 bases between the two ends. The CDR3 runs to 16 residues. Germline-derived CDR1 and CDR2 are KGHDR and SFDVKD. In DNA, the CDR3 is TGTGCCACCAGTGACCCTATCCAGGGTACCGCCTACGAGCAGTACTTC. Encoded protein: CATSDPIQGTAYEQYF.

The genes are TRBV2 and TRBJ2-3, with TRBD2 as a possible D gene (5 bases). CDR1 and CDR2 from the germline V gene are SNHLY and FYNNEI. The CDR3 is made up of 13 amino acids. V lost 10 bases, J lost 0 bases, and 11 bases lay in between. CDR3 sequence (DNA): TGTGCCACCCCGGGAACAAGCACAGATACGCAGTATTTT. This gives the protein CATPGTSTDTQYF.

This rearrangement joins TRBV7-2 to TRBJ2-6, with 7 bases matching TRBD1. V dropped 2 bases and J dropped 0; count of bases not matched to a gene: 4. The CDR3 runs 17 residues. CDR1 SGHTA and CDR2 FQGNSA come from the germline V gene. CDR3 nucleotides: TGTGCCAGCAGCTTATTAGGGACAGCCTCTGGGGCCAACGTCCTGACTTTC. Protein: CASSLLGTASGANVLTF.

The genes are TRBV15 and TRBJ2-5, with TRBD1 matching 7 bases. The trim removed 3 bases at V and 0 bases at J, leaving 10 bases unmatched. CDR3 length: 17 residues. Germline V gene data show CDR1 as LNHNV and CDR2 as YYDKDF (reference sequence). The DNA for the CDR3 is TGTGCCACCAGCAGGGGGACAGCTACTAAGTACCAAGAGACCCAGTACTTC. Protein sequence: CATSRGTATKYQETQYF.

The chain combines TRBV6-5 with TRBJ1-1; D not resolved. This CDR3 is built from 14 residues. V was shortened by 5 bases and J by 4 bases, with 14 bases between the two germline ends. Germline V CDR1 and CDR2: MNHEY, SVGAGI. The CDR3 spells CASSMASGATEAFF. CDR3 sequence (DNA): TGTGCCAGCAGTATGGCCTCTGGAGCCACTGAAGCTTTCTTT.

The CDR3 loop is CASSSGQGTDTQYF. The CDR3 coding sequence is TGTGCCAGCAGTTCGGGACAGGGAACAGATACGCAGTATTTT. The rearrangement joins TRBV28 to TRBJ2-3, with 9 positions matching TRBD1. Trimming at V came to 4 bases and at J to 3 bases, leaving 2 bases not matched to a gene. This CDR3 contains 14 residues. In germline, CDR1 is MDHEN, CDR2 SYDVKM. Full variable domain (missing parts from reference TRBV28 and TRBJ2-3): DVKVTQSSRYLVKRTGEKVFLECVQDMDHENMFWYRQDPGLGLRLIYFSYDVKMKEKGDIPEGYSVSREKKERFSLILESASTNQTSMYLCASSSGQGTDTQYFGPGTRLTVL.

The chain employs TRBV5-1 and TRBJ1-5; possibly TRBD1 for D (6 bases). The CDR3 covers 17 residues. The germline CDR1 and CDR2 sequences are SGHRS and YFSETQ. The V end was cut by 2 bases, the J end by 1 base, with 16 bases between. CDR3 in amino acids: CASSFERDIGSNQPQHF. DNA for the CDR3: TGCGCCAGCAGCTTTGAACGGGACATTGGGAGCAATCAGCCCCAGCATTTT. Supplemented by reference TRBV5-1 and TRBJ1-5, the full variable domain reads KAGVTQTPRYLIKTRGQQVTLSCSPISGHRSVSWYQQTPGQGLQFLFEYFSETQRNKGNFPGRFSGRQFSNSRSEMNVSTLELGDSALYLCASSFERDIGSNQPQHFGDGTRLSIL.

CDR3 amino acids: CASSVFEVVVPNTGELFF. For the CDR3, the DNA is TGTGCCAGCAGCGTATTTGAGGTAGTTGTCCCGAACACCGGGGAGCTGTTTTTT. J is TRBJ2-2 and V is TRBV9; D unclear. This CDR3 contains 18 residues. Germline V gives CDR1 SGDLS, CDR2 YYNGEE. Trimming left V 1 base short and J 0 bases short, with 16 bases between.

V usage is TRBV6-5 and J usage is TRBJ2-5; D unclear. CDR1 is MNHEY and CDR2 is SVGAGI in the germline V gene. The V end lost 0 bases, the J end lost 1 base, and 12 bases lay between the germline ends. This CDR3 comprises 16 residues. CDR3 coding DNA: TGTGCCAGCAGTTACTCGACCCTAGTCGGCCAAGAGACCCAGTACTTC. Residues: CASSYSTLVGQETQYF.

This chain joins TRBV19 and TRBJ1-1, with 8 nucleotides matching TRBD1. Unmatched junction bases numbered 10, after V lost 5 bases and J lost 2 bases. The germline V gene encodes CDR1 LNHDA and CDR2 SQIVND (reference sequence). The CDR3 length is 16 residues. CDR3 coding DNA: TGTGCCAGTAGTGTACTGACAGGGGACAGAAACACTGAAGCTTTCTTT. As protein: CASSVLTGDRNTEAFF.

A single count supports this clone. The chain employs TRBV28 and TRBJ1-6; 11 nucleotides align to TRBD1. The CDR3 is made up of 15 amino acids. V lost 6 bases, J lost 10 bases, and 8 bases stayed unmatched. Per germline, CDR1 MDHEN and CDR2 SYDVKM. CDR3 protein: CASRLGQGAGSPLHF. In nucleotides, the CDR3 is TGTGCCAGCAGGCTAGGACAGGGGGCTGGATCACCCCTCCACTTT.

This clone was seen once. CDR3 nucleotides: TGTGCCAGCAGTTACTCGACAGGGACTGAAGCTTTCTTT. This codes for CASSYSTGTEAFF. This sequence joins TRBV6-2 or TRBV6-3 and TRBJ1-1; TRBD1 matches 7 bases. Germline V lookup: CDR1 MNHEY, CDR2 SVGEGT. Losses at the gene ends were 0 bases for V and 5 bases for J; bases not matched to a gene: 0. The CDR3 has 13 residues.

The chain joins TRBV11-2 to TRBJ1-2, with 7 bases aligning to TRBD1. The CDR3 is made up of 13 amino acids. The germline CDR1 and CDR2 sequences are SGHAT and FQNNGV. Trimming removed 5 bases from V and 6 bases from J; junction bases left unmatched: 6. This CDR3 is CASSLQTGNGYTF. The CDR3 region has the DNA TGTGCCAGCAGCCTCCAGACAGGGAATGGCTACACCTTC.

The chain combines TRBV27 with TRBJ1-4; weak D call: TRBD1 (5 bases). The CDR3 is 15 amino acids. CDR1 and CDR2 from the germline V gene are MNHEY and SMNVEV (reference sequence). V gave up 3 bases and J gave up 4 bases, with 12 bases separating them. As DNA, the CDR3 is TGTGCCAGCAGTTTCTCATGGGGGGGTAATGAAAAACTGTTTTTT. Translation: CASSFSWGGNEKLFF.

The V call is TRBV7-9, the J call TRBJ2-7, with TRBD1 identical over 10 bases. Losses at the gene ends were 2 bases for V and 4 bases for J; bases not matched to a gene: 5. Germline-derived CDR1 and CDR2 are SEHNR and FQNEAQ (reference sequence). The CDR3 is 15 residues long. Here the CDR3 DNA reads TGTGCCAGCAGCTTAATTTCGGACAGGGGGTACGAGCAGTACTTC. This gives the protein CASSLISDRGYEQYF.

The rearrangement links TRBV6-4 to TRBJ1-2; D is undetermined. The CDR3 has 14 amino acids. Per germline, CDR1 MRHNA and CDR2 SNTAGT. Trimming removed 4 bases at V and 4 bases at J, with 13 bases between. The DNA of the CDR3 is TGTGCCAGCAGTGCGCGTCCAGGATCCTATGGCTACACCTTC. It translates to CASSARPGSYGYTF.

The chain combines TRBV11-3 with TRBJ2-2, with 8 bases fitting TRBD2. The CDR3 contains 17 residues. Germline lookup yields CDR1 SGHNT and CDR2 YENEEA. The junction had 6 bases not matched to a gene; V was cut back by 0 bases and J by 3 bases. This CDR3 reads CASSLDRGGADTGELFF. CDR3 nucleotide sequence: TGTGCCAGCAGCTTAGATCGGGGGGGCGCCGACACCGGGGAGCTGTTTTTT.

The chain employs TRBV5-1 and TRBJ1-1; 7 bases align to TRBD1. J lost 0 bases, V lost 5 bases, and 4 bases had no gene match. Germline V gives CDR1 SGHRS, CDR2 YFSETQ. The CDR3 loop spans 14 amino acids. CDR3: CASRLGQLNTEAFF. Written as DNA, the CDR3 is TGCGCCAGCAGACTGGGACAGCTGAACACTGAAGCTTTCTTT.